Presented here are 16 T cell receptor beta chains from one specimen sequenced in a study of cytomegalovirus exposure and HLA in healthy donors. The PCR made use of 60 Vbeta and 13 Jbeta primers. Using immunoSEQ multiplex PCR, the repertoire was profiled, and TCRdb retains in-frame clones only, with some absent. The sample shows about 150,000 clones, approximately 80% of them seen only once. The specimen sequenced was PBMCs. Every receptor here comes from a man aged 45-65 years in good health and CMV-seropositive.

The chain couples TRBV2 to TRBJ1-6; 7 bases are shared with TRBD1. Trimming cost V 1 base and J 5 bases; bases outside gene matches: 2. CDR1 and CDR2 from the germline V gene are SNHLY and FYNNEI. There are 15 residues in the CDR3. The CDR3 is CASSEGGTDNSPLHF. The CDR3 DNA follows: TGTGCCAGCAGTGAAGGGGGGACAGATAATTCACCCCTCCACTTT. Variable domain in full (rest from reference TRBV2 and TRBJ1-6): EPEVTQTPSHQVTQMGQEVILRCVPISNHLYFYWYRQILGQKVEFLVSFYNNEISEKSEIFDDQFSVERPDGSNFTLKIRSTKLEDSAMYFCASSEGGTDNSPLHFGNGTRLTVT.

The sample holds many counts of this clone. The chain combines TRBV6-4 with TRBJ2-1, with D maybe TRBD2 (6 bases). The V gene lost 0 bases and the J gene lost 8 bases, with 11 bases spanning the gap. The germline CDR1 and CDR2 sequences are MRHNA and SNTAGT. The CDR3 loop spans 14 amino acids. CDR3 DNA sequence: TGTGCCAGCAGTGACTCGGACTACGGCCATGAGCAGTTCTTC. Encoded protein: CASSDSDYGHEQFF.

A note on this clone: At one of its ends the junction is not consistent with the germline gene, which may arise from a read error. J is TRBJ1-2 and V is TRBV2, with 7 bases aligning to TRBD1. This CDR3 contains 14 residues. The germline gives CDR1 SNHLY, CDR2 FYNNEI. CDR3 sequence: CASRAGGGNFGYTF. CDR3 bases: TGTGCCAGCAGGGCGGGAGGGGGCAACTTTGGCTACACCTTC.

This clone came up a few times. The chain uses TRBV29-1 and TRBJ2-7; D not certain. This CDR3 region has 11 residues. Between the trimmed V and J ends, which lost 4 bases and 6 bases, there was a span of 10 bases. Germline CDR1 is SQVTM and CDR2 is ANQGSEA. The CDR3 DNA reads TGCAGCGTTGCCCCCTCGGGCGAGCAGTACTTC. Protein: CSVAPSGEQYF.

This chain joins TRBV6-5 and TRBJ1-5, with 7 bases identical to TRBD1. The germline V gene encodes CDR1 MNHEY and CDR2 SVGAGI. The CDR3 extends over 15 amino acids. V shed 4 bases and J 2 bases; nucleotides not matched to a gene: 5. CDR3 loop: CASSSRDRGNQPQHF. Here the CDR3 DNA reads TGTGCCAGCAGTTCACGGGACAGAGGCAATCAGCCCCAGCATTTT.

The chain couples TRBV5-4 to TRBJ2-5; 8 bases agree with TRBD2. V was pared by 0 bases and J by 5 bases, with 6 bases of the junction left unmatched. Germline V gene lookup returns CDR1 SGHNT and CDR2 YYREEE (reference sequence). The length of the CDR3 is 15 residues. The CDR3 region is CASSLGRGGRETQYF. As DNA, the CDR3 is TGTGCCAGCAGCTTGGGCCGGGGGGGCCGGGAGACCCAGTACTTC.

The chain links TRBV19 to TRBJ1-5; 9 bases are a match to TRBD1. The V gene's germline CDR1 is LNHDA and CDR2 SQIVND (reference sequence). V dropped 4 bases and J dropped 7; count of bases not matched to a gene: 8. This CDR3 has 15 residues. CDR3 in DNA: TGTGCCAGTAGTAAGGGGACAGGGTCGGCCCAGCCCCAGCATTTT. Amino acid sequence: CASSKGTGSAQPQHF.

This clone has only a few counts. The CDR3 spells CASTQPVWRDTEAFF. The CDR3 DNA follows: TGTGCCAGCACCCAACCCGTATGGAGGGACACTGAAGCTTTCTTT. This chain joins TRBV6-1 and TRBJ1-1; D uncertain. Germline CDR1 reads MNHNS; CDR2 reads SASEGT. V was clipped by 7 bases and J by 3 bases, with 18 bases between them. The CDR3 runs to 15 residues.

The rearrangement uses TRBV6-6 and TRBJ2-2; D is possibly TRBD1 (6 bases). Germline assignment: CDR1 MNHNY and CDR2 SVGAGI (reference sequence). This CDR3 region has 16 residues. The V and J ends lost 6 bases and 4 bases respectively, with 18 bases between them. CDR3: CASRPPRGLATGELFF. The CDR3 DNA follows: TGTGCCAGCAGGCCCCCGAGGGGGTTAGCCACCGGGGAGCTGTTTTTT.

The CDR3 loop is CAISESFGGVKQYF. CDR3 bases: TGTGCCATCAGTGAGTCGTTTGGAGGAGTTAAACAGTACTTC. The gene calls are TRBV10-3 and TRBJ2-7, with D possibly matching TRBD2 (5 bases). Germline V gene lookup returns CDR1 ENHRY and CDR2 SYGVKD. Trimming took off 0 bases at V and 10 bases at J, with 16 bases between the two ends. The CDR3 is 14 residues long.

The V and J genes are TRBV11-2 and TRBJ2-6, with 8 nucleotides matching TRBD2. The CDR3 has 17 amino acids. Trimming took 5 bases from V and 7 from J; bases not matched to a gene: 13. CDR1 is SGHAT and CDR2 is FQNNGV in the germline V gene. DNA for the CDR3: TGTGCCAGCAGCCCCCTTATCGGGGGGGGGCGAGCCAACGTCCTGACTTTC. It is translated as CASSPLIGGGRANVLTF.

This chain links TRBV4-1 with TRBJ2-3; possibly TRBD1 for D (6 bases). CDR1 and CDR2 (germline): MGHRA, YSYEKL. This CDR3 contains 14 residues. The V and J ends lost 4 bases and 2 bases respectively, with 10 bases between them. The CDR3 sequence: CASSPSGVTDTQYF. In DNA, the CDR3 is TGCGCCAGCAGCCCCTCAGGGGTCACAGATACGCAGTATTTT.

The chain couples TRBV19 to TRBJ2-3, with TRBD1 matching 9 bases. After removal of 4 bases from V and 0 bases from J, the junction contained 2 bases not matched to a gene. Germline V gene lookup returns CDR1 LNHDA and CDR2 SQIVND (reference sequence). This CDR3 comprises 15 residues. The CDR3 loop reads CASSTGQGSTDTQYF. CDR3 coding DNA: TGTGCCAGTAGTACCGGACAGGGGAGCACAGATACGCAGTATTTT.

The J gene is TRBJ2-2, the V gene TRBV28, with TRBD2 matching 11 bases. The CDR3 runs to 15 residues. With V trimmed by 5 bases and J by 6 bases, 5 bases remained unmatched. Germline-derived CDR1 and CDR2 are MDHEN and SYDVKM. Here the CDR3 reads CASSSSGRAAGELFF. The DNA for the CDR3 is TGTGCCAGCAGTAGTAGCGGGAGGGCCGCCGGGGAGCTGTTTTTT.

In this sample, this clone turned up a few times. The chain combines TRBV15 with TRBJ2-4; 8 bases agree with TRBD2. Per the germline V gene, CDR1 is LNHNV and CDR2 is YYDKDF (reference sequence). The CDR3 is 17 amino acids. Trimming cost V 0 bases and J 0 bases; bases outside gene matches: 4. The CDR3 DNA sequence: TGTGCCACCAGCAGAGAAGATAGCGGGATAGCCAAAAACATTCAGTACTTC. It codes for CATSREDSGIAKNIQYF.

The gene calls are TRBV5-8 and TRBJ1-3; D possibly corresponds to TRBD1 (5 bases). V was pared by 3 bases and J by 2 bases, with 6 bases between. Looked up from germline, CDR1 is SGHTS and CDR2 is YDEGEE. CDR3 length equals 13 residues. Written as DNA, the CDR3 is TGTGCCAGCAGCTGGGGGGCTGGAAACACCATATATTTT. Translation: CASSWGAGNTIYF. Together with reference TRBV5-8 and TRBJ1-3, the CDR3 gives the full variable domain: EAGVTQSPTHLIKTRGQQATLRCSPISGHTSVYWYQQALGLGLQFLLWYDEGEERNRGNFPPRFSGRQFPNYSSELNVNALELEDSALYLCASSWGAGNTIYFGEGSWLTVV.